This TCR beta chain was recovered during a study of blood T cell repertoires in COVID-19. Study-wide context: Some COVID-19 samples were acute and others convalescent; all came from the United States, Italy and Spain. T cells, B-cell-depleted T cells, or PBMCs supplied cDNA or gDNA.

The germline V and J ends were trimmed by 3 bases and 5 bases, with 14 bases remaining between them. Germline CDR1 reads SGHNT; CDR2 reads YYREEE (reference sequence). There are 14 residues in the CDR3. The repertoire was sequenced with immunoSEQ multiplex PCR; TCRdb's copy has only in-frame clones and lacks some. Counted here are 140,000 to 150,000 clones, roughly 80% occurring once; the ten biggest clones make up roughly 17%. Sequencing was done on a sample of peripheral blood. This chain links TRBV5-4 with TRBJ1-2, with D possibly TRBD1 on 6 matching bases. The clonotype was recovered from a man between 50 and 59 years old with acute or convalescent COVID-19. CDR3 region: CASSSSTQGYGYTF. CDR3 sequence (DNA): TGTGCCAGCAGCTCTTCGACCCAGGGGTATGGCTACACCTTC.